The 2 T cell receptor beta chains presented below share a single source sample, sequenced in a study of blood T cell repertoires in COVID-19. Here immunoSEQ multiplex PCR was the method, and the copy in TCRdb shows in-frame clones only, minus some. The top ten hold 2.6% of the sample, which has some 80,000 clones, roughly nine tenths seen once. Specimen: peripheral blood. Source of these receptors: a man between 45 and 60 years old with COVID-19, enrolled during active disease.

As DNA, the CDR3 is TGCGCCAGCAGCCAAGATGGGTCCCAGGGGGCAAACTATGGCTACACCTTC. It is translated as CASSQDGSQGANYGYTF. The J gene is TRBJ1-2, the V gene TRBV4-1; TRBD1 agrees at 8 bases. The ends lost 0 bases at V and 2 bases at J; junction bases unmatched: 8. This CDR3 has 17 residues. The V gene's germline CDR1 is MGHRA and CDR2 YSYEKL.

The chain has TRBV3-1 (or the pseudogene TRBV3-2) and TRBJ2-4; D is ambiguous. The CDR3 totals 14 residues. Trimming removed 0 bases at V and 9 bases at J, with 12 bases between. From germline, CDR1 is LGHDT and CDR2 YNNKEL (reference sequence). The chain's CDR3 is CASSQDGRVGIQYF. The CDR3 nucleotides are TGTGCCAGCAGCCAAGATGGTCGGGTCGGCATTCAGTACTTC.